The rows below give T cell receptor beta chains drawn from one sample of a study of T cell repertoires in cytomegalovirus infection. TCRdb re-analysed the reads in MiXCR, keeping a single row per CDR3 protein. The sample contains about a million distinct CDR3 sequences, about a third of which appear only once. Their antigens are not known. This material consisted of cultured CD8+ T cells from PBMCs, taken from culture after CMV antigen stimulation. The receptor set was obtained from a human donor in good health (CMV status not recorded). Some clones in this sample may be carry-over from other donors' samples. CDR3s leave out the opening cysteine and the closing phenylalanine or tryptophan.

CDR3 length	V gene	J gene	CDR3 protein
13	TRBV7-9	TRBJ2-3	ARFGAAVGTDTQY
10	TRBV13	TRBJ2-1	ASSSNSNEQF
15	TRBV12-3/TRBV12-4	TRBJ1-5	ASSPRIWGRKNQPQH
11	TRBV4-2	TRBJ1-1	ASSHHDWPEAF
13	TRBV10-3	TRBJ1-2	AISDRDRGPNGHT
11	TRBV5-6	TRBJ2-5	ASSQPTEETQY
16	TRBV6-2/TRBV6-3	TRBJ2-2	ASCRPPGQGRSTGELF
12	TRBV20-1	TRBJ2-3	SARTKSPTDTQY
13	TRBV28	TRBJ2-2	ASKVADRGTGELF
14	TRBV7-2	TRBJ2-5	ASSLGETVWGETQY
12	TRBV5-1	TRBJ1-6	ASSFRGQGTPLH
13	TRBV7-6	TRBJ2-3	ANSLLGTATDTQY
12	TRBV5-4	TRBJ1-2	ASSPTGPGHGYT
14	TRBV19	TRBJ1-5	ASSIAGDRPGQPQH
13	TRBV10-3	TRBJ2-1	AIRIAGAPLNEQF
13	TRBV7-9	TRBJ1-5	ASSLQGSSNQPQH
14	TRBV27	TRBJ2-3	ASSPLTHLSADTQY
16	TRBV7-8	TRBJ1-4	ASSLALRGVGSNEKLF
12	TRBV15	TRBJ2-3	ATSRIRVPDTQY
13	TRBV27	TRBJ2-3	ASSSWDSSTDTQY
13	TRBV12-3/TRBV12-4	TRBJ1-2	ASSSSGAGEFGYT
12	TRBV6-1	TRBJ2-5	AGAGGPFRETQY
13	TRBV7-9	TRBJ1-6	ASSLYPGTNSPLH
11	TRBV2	TRBJ1-2	AQHGDRGSGYT
13	TRBV6-6	TRBJ2-4	ASSGDAVAKNIQY
10	TRBV19	TRBJ2-7	ASSIGTTEQY
13	TRBV5-1	TRBJ1-2	TSSLVGKANYGYT
11	TRBV27	TRBJ1-1	ASSLFPRTEAF
13	TRBV6-6	TRBJ2-7	ASSYETGPIYEQY
14	TRBV20-1	TRBJ2-3	SARDQSGGDLNTQY
14	TRBV7-8	TRBJ2-1	ASSHRQGEPYNEQF
13	TRBV6-2/TRBV6-3	TRBJ1-5	ASSPTAGFTQPQH
13	TRBV4-3	TRBJ1-6	ASSQRWTNNSPLH
12	TRBV4-1	TRBJ1-2	ASSQVAELGGYT
12	TRBV6-2/TRBV6-3	TRBJ1-1	ASSTMTGHTEAF
13	TRBV28	TRBJ2-5	ASSLQGMGGETQY
13	TRBV25-1	TRBJ2-7	ASSGGGGQAYEQY
13	TRBV6-2/TRBV6-3	TRBJ1-5	ASSPGQGLGQPQH
16	TRBV20-1	TRBJ1-1	SAKTMSDDRVMDTEAF
13	TRBV6-6	TRBJ1-4	ASSYGAVTNEKLF
13	TRBV4-1	TRBJ1-1	ASSPGTLLDTEAF
16	TRBV4-3	TRBJ2-2	ASSQDFGRGFDTGELF
14	TRBV27	TRBJ1-2	ASSPPLDRGNYGYT
13	TRBV7-3	TRBJ2-3	ASSPNSGSTDTQY
14	TRBV14	TRBJ1-3	ASSQTRTGVGNTIY
13	TRBV4-1	TRBJ1-2	ASSQAPRTRDGYT
13	TRBV6-6	TRBJ2-7	ASSYAVLGGDEQY
9	TRBV5-1	TRBJ2-2	ATPIYGELF
13	TRBV24-1	TRBJ2-1	ATRKGQGFNNEQF
14	TRBV6-5	TRBJ2-7	ASSHYQGAIAYKQY
14	TRBV6-6	TRBJ1-5	ASSWGTVDAGQPQH
15	TRBV4-1	TRBJ1-2	ASSQDLGLREVYGYT
13	TRBV4-3	TRBJ1-3	ASSQVPWQGDAIY
12	TRBV27	TRBJ1-5	ASDTGARSQPQH
15	TRBV7-9	TRBJ1-6	ASSSPATTAYNSPLH